This entry lists 23 T cell receptor beta chains sequenced from one sample in a study of OX40 agonist ivuxolimab in advanced cancers. The protocol was immunoSEQ multiplex PCR, while the TCRdb copy is restricted to in-frame clones and leaves out a portion. The sample has 50,000 to 65,000 clones, roughly 89% seen once. This specimen was CD4+ or CD8+ T cells sorted from blood, taken in a trial of the OX40 agonist ivuxolimab. The receptors were sampled from an adult with an advanced solid tumor such as melanoma, head and neck, liver or kidney cancer.

The chain recombines TRBV27 with TRBJ1-6; D is unresolved. Trimming shortened V by 3 bases and J by 10 bases, and 16 bases separated the two germline ends. This CDR3 is 15 amino acids long. Germline CDR1 is MNHEY and CDR2 is SMNVEV (reference sequence). The CDR3 is CASSFGPNIGSPLHF. As DNA, the CDR3 is TGTGCCAGCAGTTTCGGGCCTAACATTGGATCACCCCTCCACTTT.

By frequency in the sample, this clone is large (0.1 to 1%). The CDR3 DNA is TGTGCCAGCAGCCTAGGGACAGGGAGCAATCAGCCCCAGCATTTT. This gives the protein CASSLGTGSNQPQHF. The V and J genes are TRBV7-8 and TRBJ1-5; 9 bases are a match to TRBD1. The trim removed 5 bases at V and 1 base at J, leaving 3 bases unmatched. There are 15 residues in the CDR3. The germline CDR1 and CDR2 sequences are SGHVS and FQNEAQ.

The rearrangement links TRBV19 to TRBJ1-5; 11 positions agree with TRBD1. The CDR3 extends over 20 amino acids. Looked up from germline, CDR1 is LNHDA and CDR2 is SQIVND (reference sequence). Unmatched junction bases numbered 23, after V lost 9 bases and J lost 4 bases. The CDR3 DNA is TGTGCCAGCCGATCACTGGATTTCCGGGACAGGGGGTTTGTTAATCAGCCCCAGCATTTT. It translates to CASRSLDFRDRGFVNQPQHF. Using reference TRBV19 and TRBJ1-5 for the parts outside the CDR3, the full variable domain is DGGITQSPKYLFRKEGQNVTLSCEQNLNHDAMYWYRQDPGQGLRLIYYSQIVNDFQKGDIAEGYSVSREKKESFPLTVTSAQKNPTAFYLCASRSLDFRDRGFVNQPQHFGDGTRLSIL.

This chain uses TRBV7-9 with TRBJ2-7; tentatively, D is TRBD1 or TRBD2 (6 bases each). CDR3 length: 15 residues. Germline-derived CDR1 and CDR2 are SEHNR and FQNEAQ (reference sequence). Trimming shortened V by 1 base and J by 3 bases, and 13 bases separated the two germline ends. CDR3 in amino acids: CASSLGGTIHYEQYF. CDR3 coding DNA: TGTGCCAGCAGCTTAGGCGGGACAATCCACTACGAGCAGTACTTC.

This chain links TRBV27 with TRBJ2-1; D is uncertain. Trimming took off 5 bases at V and 7 bases at J, with 6 bases between the two ends. This CDR3 is 11 amino acids long. The germline V gene has CDR1 MNHEY and CDR2 SMNVEV (reference sequence). The CDR3 DNA reads as TGTGCCAGCAGTATGCTGAATGAGCAGTTCTTC. Protein product: CASSMLNEQFF.

The chain joins TRBV6-4 to TRBJ2-1; TRBD1 matches 10 bases. The trim removed 5 bases at V and 9 bases at J, leaving 13 bases unmatched. Germline V gene data show CDR1 as MRHNA and CDR2 as SNTAGT. This CDR3 contains 16 residues. The CDR3 region is CASSTPRDRGSGEQFF. CDR3 nucleotides: TGTGCCAGCAGTACACCGAGGGACAGGGGTAGCGGTGAGCAGTTCTTC.

The rearrangement uses TRBV28 and TRBJ2-1, with a weak D call TRBD2 (6 bases). The CDR3 contains 17 residues. The germline V gene encodes CDR1 MDHEN and CDR2 SYDVKM. Trimming pared 4 bases from V and 8 bases from J, leaving 24 bases between. CDR3 in amino acids: CASSSTSGGSLRDEQFF. CDR3 DNA: TGTGCCAGCAGTTCCACATCTGGGGGGAGCCTTAGGGATGAGCAGTTCTTC.

This clone was counted once. The rearrangement links TRBV29-1 to TRBJ1-2, with 8 bases identical to TRBD1. There are 12 residues in the CDR3. In germline, CDR1 is SQVTM, CDR2 ANQGSEA. The V gene end was trimmed by 7 bases and the J gene end by 8 bases; junction bases not matched to a gene: 9. DNA for the CDR3: TGCAGCGACGATACAGGGGGAGGGGGCTACACCTTC. Its protein is CSDDTGGGGYTF.

The gene calls are TRBV4-1 and TRBJ2-6, with TRBD1 matching 9 bases. V trimming: 0 bases; J trimming: 0 bases; junction bases outside the gene matches: 9. Germline lookup yields CDR1 MGHRA and CDR2 YSYEKL. The CDR3 is 20 amino acids. Written as DNA, the CDR3 is TGCGCCAGCAGCCAAGAACGATTCGGGACAGGGAGCTCTGGGGCCAACGTCCTGACTTTC. Translating gives CASSQERFGTGSSGANVLTF.

V is TRBV6-1 and J is TRBJ2-3; D remains ambiguous. The V gene's germline CDR1 is MNHNS and CDR2 SASEGT. Trimming left V 2 bases short and J 0 bases short, with 9 bases between. CDR3 length equals 15 residues. The CDR3: CASSEWETSTDTQYF. CDR3 coding DNA: TGTGCCAGCAGTGAATGGGAAACTAGCACAGATACGCAGTATTTT.

This rearrangement joins TRBV10-3 to TRBJ2-7; 8 bases are a match to TRBD2. The V gene's germline CDR1 is ENHRY and CDR2 SYGVKD. V shed 4 bases, J shed 2 bases, and the junction held 4 bases outside the gene matches. The CDR3 has 14 residues. CDR3: CAISGGLAAYEQYF. The CDR3 DNA is TGTGCCATCAGTGGCGGACTAGCAGCCTACGAGCAGTACTTC.

The J gene is TRBJ2-2, the V gene TRBV10-3; D unresolved. This CDR3 has 11 residues. Per germline, CDR1 ENHRY and CDR2 SYGVKD. Trimming left V 6 bases short and J 3 bases short, with 2 bases between. Here the CDR3 reads CAISYTGELFF. CDR3 in DNA: TGTGCCATCAGCTACACCGGGGAGCTGTTTTTT.

This chain connects TRBV7-9 to TRBJ1-4, with D unclear. The CDR3 loop spans 13 amino acids. Trimming took off 3 bases at V and 4 bases at J, with 6 bases between the two ends. Germline V lookup: CDR1 SEHNR, CDR2 FQNEAQ (reference sequence). CDR3 sequence (DNA): TGTGCCAGCAGCTTTGGGAATAATGAAAAACTGTTTTTT. Encoded protein: CASSFGNNEKLFF.

The chain couples TRBV5-6 to TRBJ1-3; 7 bases are shared with TRBD1. CDR3 length: 17 residues. Germline CDR1 SGHDT, CDR2 YYEEEE. V dropped 6 bases and J dropped 0; count of bases not matched to a gene: 12. This chain's CDR3 is CASTIGSGGFSGNTIYF. In nucleotides, the CDR3 is TGTGCCAGCACTATTGGTTCAGGGGGTTTCTCTGGAAACACCATATATTTT.

J is TRBJ1-1 and V is TRBV19; D perhaps matches TRBD1 (6 bases). Germline V gene data show CDR1 as LNHDA and CDR2 as SQIVND (reference sequence). The CDR3 runs 13 residues. V was shortened by 7 bases and J by 5 bases, with 14 bases between the two germline ends. The CDR3 region is CASTAGAYTEAFF. For the CDR3, the DNA is TGTGCCAGTACGGCAGGGGCTTATACTGAAGCTTTCTTT.

V and J are TRBV29-1 and TRBJ2-3, with a weak D call TRBD1 (6 bases). CDR3 length equals 18 residues. Germline CDR1 reads SQVTM; CDR2 reads ANQGSEA. Between the trimmed V and J ends, which lost 5 bases and 0 bases, there was a span of 24 bases. CDR3 sequence reads: CSVSGPRDQGISTDTQYF. The CDR3 coding sequence is TGCAGCGTTTCTGGCCCCCGGGACCAGGGGATTAGCACAGATACGCAGTATTTT.

The rearrangement links TRBV5-1 to TRBJ2-7; TRBD1 matches at 7 bases. V trimming: 4 bases; J trimming: 6 bases; junction bases outside the gene matches: 4. From germline, CDR1 is SGHRS and CDR2 YFSETQ. The length of the CDR3 is 12 residues. CDR3 amino acids: CASSPTGLEQYF. CDR3 in DNA: TGCGCCAGCAGCCCGACAGGGCTCGAGCAGTACTTC. Full variable domain (outside the CDR3, taken from reference TRBV5-1 and TRBJ2-7): KAGVTQTPRYLIKTRGQQVTLSCSPISGHRSVSWYQQTPGQGLQFLFEYFSETQRNKGNFPGRFSGRQFSNSRSEMNVSTLELGDSALYLCASSPTGLEQYFGPGTRLTVT.

CDR3 in DNA: TGTGCCACCAGTCACAGGGACTACGAGCAGTACTTC. Protein: CATSHRDYEQYF. The rearrangement joins TRBV15 to TRBJ2-7; possibly TRBD1 for D (6 bases). Germline V gives CDR1 LNHNV, CDR2 YYDKDF (reference sequence). The CDR3 runs 12 residues. V was trimmed by 6 bases and J by 3 bases, leaving 9 bases between them.

This chain links TRBV5-1 with TRBJ1-3; possibly TRBD1 for D (6 bases). V lost 5 bases and J 0 bases, leaving 6 bases between the germline ends. This CDR3 is built from 13 residues. Germline CDR1 reads SGHRS; CDR2 reads YFSETQ. The CDR3 spells CASRDSSGNTIYF. The CDR3 bases are TGCGCCAGCAGGGACAGCTCTGGAAACACCATATATTTT.

The chain is built from TRBV5-4 and TRBJ2-3, with TRBD2 identical over 10 bases. The ends lost 0 bases at V and 4 bases at J; junction bases unmatched: 2. The germline V gene has CDR1 SGHNT and CDR2 YYREEE (reference sequence). This CDR3 contains 15 residues. DNA of the CDR3: TGTGCCAGCAGCTTGGCTAGCGGGAGAGCAGATACGCAGTATTTT. Its protein product is CASSLASGRADTQYF.

This chain uses TRBV30 with TRBJ1-1, with D possibly TRBD1 on 6 matching bases. The CDR3 length is 16 residues. V dropped 3 bases and J dropped 5 bases, with 22 bases sitting between them. Germline V gene data show CDR1 as GTSNPN and CDR2 as SVGIG (reference sequence). The CDR3 reads CAWSEGTTRLGTEAFF. CDR3 sequence (DNA): TGTGCCTGGAGCGAGGGGACAACCAGGCTTGGAACTGAAGCTTTCTTT.

The chain is built from TRBV9 and TRBJ2-7, with 7 bases that match TRBD1. V shed 4 bases, J shed 2 bases, and the junction held 6 bases outside the gene matches. The CDR3 consists of 14 residues. Germline CDR1 and CDR2: SGDLS and YYNGEE. The CDR3 sequence is CASSPTGAPYEQYF. CDR3 nucleotide sequence: TGTGCCAGCAGCCCCACAGGGGCACCCTACGAGCAGTACTTC.

V and J are TRBV29-1 and TRBJ2-1; 10 positions agree with TRBD2. With V trimmed by 6 bases and J by 0 bases, 11 bases remained unmatched. The CDR3 has 17 residues. CDR1 is SQVTM, CDR2 ANQGSEA, per germline. The CDR3 is CSVAGLAALSSYNEQFF. Here the CDR3 DNA reads TGCAGCGTAGCCGGACTAGCGGCACTCAGCTCCTACAATGAGCAGTTCTTC.